This T cell receptor beta chain stems from a study of T cell changes during pregnancy in multiple sclerosis. Here immunoSEQ multiplex PCR was the method, and the copy in TCRdb shows in-frame clones only, minus some. The data contain under 80,000 clones, roughly 92% of them singletons. V lost 3 bases and J 5 bases, leaving 11 bases between the germline ends. CDR1 is SGHTA and CDR2 is FQGNSA in the germline V gene. The CDR3 has 14 amino acids. This clonotype originated in a female donor with multiple sclerosis, enrolled in a pregnancy study. The chain couples TRBV7-2 to TRBJ2-1; D possibly corresponds to TRBD2 (6 bases). The source material was peripheral blood, sampled in the second trimester of pregnancy. In nucleotides, the CDR3 is TGTGCCAGCAGCTTGAGACTAGTCCACAATGAGCAGTTCTTC. It yields the protein CASSLRLVHNEQFF.